What follows is one T cell receptor beta chain and its context. This clone was seen many times. Its antigen target is currently unknown. The input lacks base qualities; no much larger clone sits a single base away. The CDR3 starts with the cysteine, ends with the phenylalanine, and has 13 residues. Only the CDR3 portion is preserved as DNA: 39 bases, with reading frame beginning at the first base. CDR1 and CDR2 are drawn from the germline V gene: SGHRS, YFSETQ. The V end loses 4 bases and the J end loses 13 bases, and a stretch of 18 bases separates them. This record comes from a study of shared clonotypes between healthy human individuals (TCRdb year 2020). Background for the entire study: A few men and a couple of women, aged 18 to 49 years, made up the cohort. For each donor, three plates each were used for CD4 naive and CD4 memory, two plates were used for CD8 naive, and one plate was used for CD8 memory. To increase sequencing depth and limit assay-specific biases, TCR repertoire library preparation and sequencing were carried out by different laboratories using diverse techniques. To estimate repertoire size and how much clonotype sharing occurs between individuals, the study deeply sequenced the blood TCR repertoires of several healthy adults. Each donor's leukapheresis produced roughly between roughly 0.85 and 10 billion PBMCs.

TCR CDR3 regions were amplified from genomic DNA by multiplex PCR using the deep immunoSEQ assay. Extracted genomic DNA from each cell subset was distributed evenly across all wells of several immunoSEQ 96-well plates, and each plate was treated as a replicate. For sorted subsets, each replicate PCR was loaded with about 0.2 ug genomic DNA, equivalent to some 27,000 T cell genomes. Purified libraries were measured with a Qubit 3.0 fluorometer, size-checked on a Bioanalyzer 2100, and measured again with the KAPA Library Quantification kit. Every immunoSEQ 96-well plate was sequenced on a separate single-read 150-cycle Illumina NextSeq 550 flow cell. As for the authors' bioinformatics: Because the immunoSEQ output held only junctional sequences and lacked quality scores, the filtering could not match the filtering applied to full-length reads. Sequences were annotated with PyIR, a Python wrapper for IgBLAST v1.9, and V/J genes and CDR3 were assigned using IMGT germline references. Reads were removed for weak V/J assignments (E-value above 1e-6), missing CDR3, stop codons, out-of-frame junctions, or ambiguous translated residues. V3J clonotypes were defined by identical inferred V gene, J gene, and CDR3 amino acid sequence. The percentage overlap between two repertoires was calculated by dividing the number of shared unique clonotypes by the size of the smaller repertoire. RTK rarefaction, the Chao1 estimator, and Recon v2.1 estimates of unobserved clonotypes were used to assess repertoire richness. Generation probabilities were computed with OLGA for all TCRbeta clonotypes obtained by the gDNA method from a few donors. TCRdb's version of the immuneACCESS table is confined to in-frame rearrangements and falls short of the full clone set. An unresolved V gene accounts for under half of the shortfall where checked; the remainder is of unknown origin. V, J and clone size derive from that table, while D and trimming were established from the DNA sequence. For this sample the table gives about 680,000 clones, of which 73% were detected only once. The top ten clonotypes cover 1.5% to 2% of the sample.

The research as a whole found: Clonotypes shared by all four sorted-subset donors showed higher generation probabilities than non-shared clonotypes. Pairwise subsampling led to the expectation that sequencing depth would affect the degree of clonotype sharing among donors. Because the study included a small number of donors, the genetic and exposure-history diversity represented was limited. When a handful of donors were compared, the shared fraction of clonotypes was about 5.5% for naive CD4, less than 4% for naive CD8, roughly 2.5% for memory CD4, and roughly 0.4% for memory CD8. Only blood was sampled, and tissue TCR repertoires likely differ from those in blood. Rarefaction of sorted-subset datasets indicated incomplete sequencing despite the large sequencing depth. Naive subsets generally had larger estimated clonotype richness than memory subsets did.

Donors were healthy HIV-negative adults with no recently reported acute infections or vaccinations. Every donor was a Caucasian adult residing in Nashville, Tennessee, USA. CD4+ T cells were enriched by magnetic negative selection, after which naive cells were positively selected on CD45RA and the negative fraction was taken as the memory subset. Blood was collected by leukapheresis, and PBMCs were isolated by Ficoll-Histopaque density gradient centrifugation and then cryopreserved in liquid nitrogen vapor phase. Purity and quantity of every magnetically sorted T cell population were checked by analytical flow cytometry. Genomic DNA was isolated from each sorted fraction and quantified by UV absorbance on a Nanodrop 2000c.

The receptor's source is a woman in her twenties or thirties in good health. The receptor chain draws on TRBV5-1 and TRBJ2-1; TRBD2 is perhaps the D gene, given 5 matching bases. Sequenced input: memory CD4+ T cells sorted from blood. The cell subset or site tag for this specimen amounts to: CD45RA-negative fraction. The DNA sequence reads TGCGCCAGCAGCATAGAACTAGGGTCGGAACAGTTCTTC. This codes for CASSIELGSEQFF.